This T cell receptor (beta chain) was identified in a study of shared clonotypes between healthy human individuals. Losses at the gene ends were 2 bases for V and 1 base for J; bases not matched to a gene: 9. The CDR3 totals 18 residues. Germline V CDR1 and CDR2: KGHSY, FQNENV. Method: immunoSEQ multiplex PCR; TCRdb's copy keeps in-frame clones and lacks some. Of roughly 1 million clones detected, about 74% appear once; the ten largest clones hold approximately 1.5%. V gene TRBV16 combines with J gene TRBJ1-4; 8 bases match TRBD1. This TCR was sampled from a man aged 18 to 35 in good health. Material: memory CD4+ T cells sorted from blood. Specified subset: CD45RA-negative fraction. Here the CDR3 reads CASSQGDRGKGTNEKLFF. As DNA, the CDR3 is TGTGCCAGCAGCCAAGGAGACAGGGGTAAAGGAACTAATGAAAAACTGTTTTTT.